These 4 T cell receptor beta chains were sequenced from one sample in a study of T cells in Graves' hyperthyroidism and ophthalmopathy (dated by TCRdb to about 2019). To prepare the library, multiplex PCR was applied. Sequencing took place on an Illumina HiSeq 2000. TCR beta CDR3 regions were amplified from RNA transcripts. For the first round of RT-PCR on the TCR CDR3, the HTBI primer set was used together with the Qiagen OneStep RT-PCR kit. The public reads were reprocessed in TCRdb via fastp at Q25 and MiXCR, keeping in-frame beta chains. Rows merge per CDR3 protein into single entries with the most common DNA and genes. This sample has around 690,000 distinct CDR3 sequences in its table, and roughly 17% of those were observed once. The ten top clones hold about 14% of the sample. The sequenced sample was blood. These receptors all stem from a man in his fifties or sixties with Graves' hyperthyroidism.

This clonotype appeared a few times. The chain recombines TRBV9 with TRBJ2-7, with D perhaps assigned TRBD1 or TRBD2 (5 bases each). The germline gives CDR1 SGDLS, CDR2 YYNGEE. The CDR3 covers 15 residues. Deletions cut 3 bases from V and 6 bases from J, with 19 bases between. CDR3 protein: CASSERWGPLAEQYF. As DNA, the CDR3 is TGTGCCAGCAGCGAGCGGTGGGGACCCCTTGCCGAGCAGTACTTC.

This clonotype was detected many times. The chain joins TRBV2 to TRBJ1-1, with 7 bases matching TRBD1. This CDR3 is built from 19 residues. Trimming cost V 6 bases and J 4 bases; bases outside gene matches: 23. Germline CDR1 reads SNHLY; CDR2 reads FYNNEI. The CDR3 coding sequence is TGTGCCAGCAGGGACGACTTTCGCCAGGCCTACAGGGGAGGCACTGAAGCTTTCTTT. This gives the protein CASRDDFRQAYRGGTEAFF.

This clonotype has ten or more counts. This rearrangement joins TRBV2 to TRBJ1-2; no clear D gene. Between the trimmed V and J ends, which lost 2 bases and 8 bases, there was a span of 18 bases. The CDR3 spans 15 residues. Germline V CDR1 and CDR2: SNHLY, FYNNEI. The CDR3 is CASSESNPIPVGYTF. CDR3 nucleotides: TGTGCCAGCAGTGAATCAAACCCCATCCCGGTGGGCTACACCTTC.

This clonotype showed up many times. The genes are TRBV5-8 and TRBJ2-5, with TRBD1 matching 7 bases. The germline V gene encodes CDR1 SGHTS and CDR2 YDEGEE. V lost 7 bases, J lost 3 bases, and 6 bases stayed unmatched. This CDR3 spans 13 amino acids. The CDR3 DNA is TGTGCCAGCCGAGAGACAGGGAAAGAGACCCAGTACTTC. This gives the protein CASRETGKETQYF.